Shown below are 15 T cell receptor beta chains from a single sample sequenced in a study of cytomegalovirus exposure and HLA in healthy donors. PCR involved 60 Vbeta and 13 Jbeta primers. Using immunoSEQ multiplex PCR, the repertoire was profiled, and TCRdb retains in-frame clones only, with some absent. This table lists 100,000 to 150,000 clones. The source material was PBMCs. The receptors derive from a woman between 35 and 50 years old in good health and CMV-seropositive.

J is TRBJ2-1 and V is TRBV5-1, with TRBD2 identical over 12 bases. The ends lost 4 bases at V and 7 bases at J; junction bases unmatched: 3. The V gene's germline CDR1 is SGHRS and CDR2 YFSETQ. There are 14 residues in the CDR3. In DNA form, the CDR3 reads TGCGCCAGCAGCACGGGGACTAGCGGGAATGAGCAGTTCTTC. Protein sequence: CASSTGTSGNEQFF.

The chain uses TRBV25-1 and TRBJ2-7; D is uncertain. The CDR3 totals 11 residues. Germline-derived CDR1 and CDR2 are MGHDK and SYGVNS. V was shortened by 10 bases and J by 3 bases, with 10 bases between the two germline ends. The chain's CDR3 is CATSTVYEQYF. CDR3 bases: TGTGCCACCAGCACAGTCTACGAGCAGTACTTC.

CDR3 residues: CASSFPDNFLYEQYF. CDR3 DNA sequence: TGTGCCAGCAGCTTTCCGGACAACTTTCTCTACGAGCAGTACTTC. The J gene is TRBJ2-7, the V gene TRBV5-8; TRBD1 might be the D (5 bases). The V gene lost 2 bases and the J gene lost 3 bases, with 15 bases spanning the gap. This CDR3 region has 15 residues. Germline assignment: CDR1 SGHTS and CDR2 YDEGEE.

The chain employs TRBV7-9 and TRBJ1-4; D is ambiguous. This CDR3 comprises 13 residues. Looked up from germline, CDR1 is SEHNR and CDR2 is FQNEAQ (reference sequence). V gave up 5 bases and J gave up 0 bases, with 4 bases separating them. The CDR3 coding sequence is TGTGCCAGCAGCCCGTCAACTAATGAAAAACTGTTTTTT. Its translation: CASSPSTNEKLFF.

The chain uses TRBV10-3 and TRBJ2-1; the match to TRBD1 covers 10 bases. Losses at the gene ends were 5 bases for V and 7 bases for J; bases not matched to a gene: 8. The CDR3 totals 15 residues. Germline V CDR1 and CDR2: ENHRY, SYGVKD. The CDR3 spells CAISLGQGRTNEQFF. The CDR3, as DNA: TGTGCCATCAGTTTGGGACAGGGGAGAACTAATGAGCAGTTCTTC.

The CDR3 DNA reads TGCGCCAGCAGCTTGGGACAGCCTAATCAGCCCCAGCATTTT. It translates to CASSLGQPNQPQHF. The rearrangement joins TRBV5-1 to TRBJ1-5, with D perhaps TRBD1 (5 bases). Germline V gene sequence: CDR1 SGHRS, CDR2 YFSETQ. Trimming stripped 0 bases from V and 4 bases from J, with 8 bases between. The CDR3 has 14 residues.

V and J are TRBV5-1 and TRBJ2-7; 8 bases fit TRBD1. Germline CDR1 is SGHRS and CDR2 is YFSETQ. Trimming removed 5 bases from V and 6 bases from J; junction bases left unmatched: 13. The CDR3 spans 15 residues. The CDR3 loop reads CASSSGQGRYREQYF. In nucleotides, the CDR3 is TGCGCCAGCAGTTCCGGACAGGGAAGGTATCGCGAGCAGTACTTC.

J is TRBJ1-6 and V is TRBV18, with unresolved D. This CDR3 has 14 residues. Trimming took 2 bases from V and 7 from J, leaving 9 bases between them. Looked up from germline, CDR1 is KGHSH and CDR2 is LQKENI. CDR3 bases: TGTGCCAGCTCACCAGGCGGGGTCAATTCACCCCTCCACTTT. The encoded protein is CASSPGGVNSPLHF.

The genes are TRBV11-2 and TRBJ2-5; tentative D call: TRBD2 (5 bases). CDR1 is SGHAT and CDR2 is FQNNGV in the germline V gene. Trimming took off 3 bases at V and 2 bases at J, with 13 bases between the two ends. The CDR3 runs 15 residues. CDR3 amino acids: CASSLGLTSQETQYF. The DNA for the CDR3 is TGTGCCAGCAGCTTGGGCCTTACTAGTCAAGAGACCCAGTACTTC.

The CDR3 protein is CAIKAGENTGELFF. CDR3 coding DNA: TGTGCCATTAAGGCGGGGGAGAACACCGGGGAGCTGTTTTTT. V is TRBV10-3 and J is TRBJ2-2; 7 nucleotides match TRBD2. Losses at the gene ends were 9 bases for V and 1 base for J; bases not matched to a gene: 5. This CDR3 contains 14 residues. From germline, CDR1 is ENHRY and CDR2 SYGVKD.

Here the CDR3 DNA reads TGCGCCAGCAGTGAGTCGGGGGGACTCCCCTACGAGCAGTACTTC. Protein: CASSESGGLPYEQYF. The chain employs TRBV10-2 and TRBJ2-5; TRBD2 is a possible D gene (6 bases). The J call could be wrong; TRBJ2-7 is a better fit for the DNA end. CDR3 length: 15 residues. Germline V gene data show CDR1 as WSHSY and CDR2 as SAAADI.

The rearrangement joins TRBV7-9 to TRBJ1-4, with 8 nucleotides matching TRBD1. The V gene's germline CDR1 is SEHNR and CDR2 FQNEAQ (reference sequence). CDR3 size: 14 residues. Unmatched junction bases numbered 4, after V lost 4 bases and J lost 6 bases. The CDR3, as DNA: TGTGCCAGCAGCTCTTGGACAGGGTATGAAAAACTGTTTTTT. Translated, it gives CASSSWTGYEKLFF.

This chain uses TRBV11-2 with TRBJ1-5, with a weak D call TRBD1 (5 bases). Germline values: CDR1 SGHAT, CDR2 FQNNGV. This CDR3 comprises 15 residues. V lost 0 bases and J 3 bases, leaving 9 bases between the germline ends. The CDR3 DNA follows: TGTGCCAGCAGCTTAGACTTACAGGTCAATCAGCCCCAGCATTTT. It specifies CASSLDLQVNQPQHF.

The chain is built from TRBV12-5 and TRBJ2-1, with 8 bases that match TRBD2. Germline assignment: CDR1 LGHNT and CDR2 FRNRAP. The V gene end was trimmed by 0 bases and the J gene end by 15 bases; junction bases not matched to a gene: 7. This CDR3 has 13 amino acids. CDR3 sequence: CASGLVVGGALFF. The CDR3 DNA follows: TGTGCTAGTGGTTTGGTCGTCGGGGGGGCTCTGTTCTTC.

The CDR3 DNA sequence: TGCGCCAGCAGCTTGGAGGGGGCGGCTAGCACAGATACGCAGTATTTT. Its translation is CASSLEGAASTDTQYF. This rearrangement joins TRBV5-1 to TRBJ2-3; 7 bases align to TRBD1. CDR1 and CDR2 from the germline V gene are SGHRS and YFSETQ. This CDR3 comprises 16 residues. V gave up 0 bases and J gave up 0 bases; unmatched junction bases: 4.